The 30 T cell receptor beta chains in this list originate from one sample, sequenced in a study of cytomegalovirus exposure and HLA in healthy donors. This PCR relied on a set of 60 Vbeta primers and 13 Jbeta primers. Sequencing used immunoSEQ multiplex PCR; TCRdb keeps in-frame clones, though not all of them. The table shows roughly 150,000 clones, with 60% to 80% occurring only once. Sequencing was performed on PBMCs. The receptors derive from a male donor in good health and CMV-seronegative.

This chain links TRBV5-1 with TRBJ2-5; 13 bases line up with TRBD2. J lost 4 bases, V lost 0 bases, and 0 bases had no gene match. CDR1 SGHRS and CDR2 YFSETQ come from the germline V gene. This CDR3 has 15 amino acids. Written as DNA, the CDR3 is TGCGCCAGCAGCTTGGGACTAGCGGGAGGAGAGACCCAGTACTTC. This sequence encodes CASSLGLAGGETQYF.

The chain couples TRBV30 to TRBJ2-7; D is unresolved. The CDR3 covers 11 residues. V shed 2 bases and J shed 3 bases, with 5 bases lying between them. Germline assignment: CDR1 GTSNPN and CDR2 SVGIG (reference sequence). The CDR3 DNA is TGTGCCTGGAGTTGGAGCTACGAGCAGTACTTC. Translation: CAWSWSYEQYF.

This chain connects TRBV5-1 to TRBJ2-1; 8 bases fit TRBD2. The length of the CDR3 is 15 residues. CDR1 is SGHRS and CDR2 is YFSETQ in the germline V gene. V gave up 0 bases and J gave up 12 bases; unmatched junction bases: 11. The DNA of the CDR3 is TGCGCCAGCAGCTTGGATGGCGGGGGGTGGACGGGGCAGTTCTTC. Translation gives CASSLDGGGWTGQFF.

The CDR3 bases are TGCGCCAGCAGCCCCGGACAGGCCCTCGATGGGGAGACCCAGTACTTC. This translates into CASSPGQALDGETQYF. J is TRBJ2-5 and V is TRBV4-1; 7 bases fit TRBD1. CDR1 is MGHRA and CDR2 is YSYEKL in the germline V gene. The CDR3 totals 16 residues. J gave up 5 bases and V 4 bases, and 13 bases lay outside the gene matches.

The chain couples TRBV4-3 to TRBJ2-5, with 9 positions matching TRBD1. V gave up 1 base and J gave up 1 base; unmatched junction bases: 10. The length of the CDR3 is 18 residues. From germline, CDR1 is LGHNA and CDR2 YSLEER. CDR3 nucleotide sequence: TGCGCCAGCAGCCAAGCGACTGTGGACAGGGGCCCCCAAGAGACCCAGTACTTC. Its protein product is CASSQATVDRGPQETQYF.

V usage is TRBV4-2 and J usage is TRBJ2-2, with D unresolved. This CDR3 contains 12 residues. Trimming took off 0 bases at V and 10 bases at J, with 6 bases between the two ends. Per the germline V gene, CDR1 is LGHNA and CDR2 is YNFKEQ. In DNA, the CDR3 is TGTGCCAGCAGCCAAGAAGCCGAGGAGCTGTTTTTT. Its protein is CASSQEAEELFF.

The V call is TRBV10-3, the J call TRBJ2-7, with 10 bases aligning to TRBD2. There are 15 residues in the CDR3. V was clipped by 0 bases and J by 3 bases; unmatched bases: 2. Germline CDR1 ENHRY, CDR2 SYGVKD. The CDR3 here is CAISESASGGYEQYF. CDR3 DNA: TGTGCCATCAGTGAGTCGGCTAGCGGGGGCTACGAGCAGTACTTC.

The V and J genes are TRBV7-2 and TRBJ2-3; no clear D gene. The CDR3 runs 11 residues. Germline-derived CDR1 and CDR2 are SGHTA and FQGNSA. Deletions cut 5 bases from V and 6 bases from J, with 6 bases between. The CDR3 DNA is TGTGCCAGCAGCCAGGTGGATACGCAGTATTTT. Protein product: CASSQVDTQYF.

V is TRBV5-1 and J is TRBJ2-5, with a weak D call TRBD1 (5 bases). The V end lost 2 bases, the J end lost 7 bases, and 12 bases lay between the germline ends. CDR1 and CDR2 from the germline V gene are SGHRS and YFSETQ. The length of the CDR3 is 13 residues. The CDR3: CASSFGPQGTQYF. CDR3 coding DNA: TGCGCCAGCAGCTTTGGACCCCAGGGGACCCAGTACTTC.

CDR3 DNA: TGCGCCAGCAGTCCAGGGGGCACGGATGGCTACACCTTC. It yields the protein CASSPGGTDGYTF. The V gene is TRBV5-1, the J gene TRBJ1-2; 8 bases agree with TRBD1. Per germline, CDR1 SGHRS and CDR2 YFSETQ. J gave up 6 bases and V 5 bases, and 6 bases lay outside the gene matches. This CDR3 is 13 amino acids long.

This chain joins TRBV27 and TRBJ2-3; 11 positions agree with TRBD1. This CDR3 is 15 amino acids long. Per germline, CDR1 MNHEY and CDR2 SMNVEV (reference sequence). Trimming removed 5 bases from V and 1 base from J; junction bases left unmatched: 2. The CDR3 protein is CASSLGQGGTDTQYF. As DNA, the CDR3 is TGTGCCAGCAGTCTGGGACAGGGGGGCACAGATACGCAGTATTTT.

This clone showed up just once. This rearrangement joins TRBV5-1 to TRBJ2-3; D is unresolved. The CDR3 has 14 residues. V gave up 2 bases and J gave up 4 bases, with 11 bases separating them. Germline loops: CDR1 SGHRS, CDR2 YFSETQ. In nucleotides, the CDR3 is TGCGCCAGCAGCTTAACCCCCCCAGCAGATACGCAGTATTTT. It yields the protein CASSLTPPADTQYF.

The chain joins TRBV7-6 to TRBJ2-1; possible D gene TRBD2, 6 bases. The CDR3 length is 18 residues. Germline V lookup: CDR1 SGHVS, CDR2 FNYEAQ. The V and J ends lost 0 bases and 2 bases respectively, with 17 bases between them. CDR3 protein: CASSLAFGLAVPYNEQFF. For the CDR3, the DNA is TGTGCCAGCAGCTTAGCCTTCGGCTTAGCGGTTCCCTACAATGAGCAGTTCTTC.

The chain links TRBV30 to TRBJ2-7; TRBD1 matches 8 bases. V lost 0 bases, J lost 4 bases, and 5 bases stayed unmatched. From germline, CDR1 is GTSNPN and CDR2 SVGIG (reference sequence). CDR3 size: 14 residues. CDR3 residues: CAWSVGTGFYEQYF. The CDR3 coding sequence is TGTGCCTGGAGTGTAGGGACAGGTTTTTACGAGCAGTACTTC.

The CDR3 spells CASSPGQSGNTIYF. The CDR3 DNA follows: TGTGCCAGTAGCCCAGGACAGTCTGGAAACACCATATATTTT. The rearrangement joins TRBV19 to TRBJ1-3, with D possibly being TRBD1 (6 bases). The germline V gene encodes CDR1 LNHDA and CDR2 SQIVND (reference sequence). CDR3 length: 14 amino acids. Trimming took 6 bases from V and 1 from J, leaving 10 bases between them. Full variable domain (remainder filled in from reference TRBV19 and TRBJ1-3): DGGITQSPKYLFRKEGQNVTLSCEQNLNHDAMYWYRQDPGQGLRLIYYSQIVNDFQKGDIAEGYSVSREKKESFPLTVTSAQKNPTAFYLCASSPGQSGNTIYFGEGSWLTVV.

V is TRBV14 and J is TRBJ1-1; no firm D call. The germline V gene has CDR1 SGHDN and CDR2 FVKESK. The length of the CDR3 is 15 residues. Trimming took off 4 bases at V and 1 base at J, with 13 bases between the two ends. CDR3 loop: CASSPLFFGNTEAFF. CDR3 nucleotides: TGTGCCAGCAGCCCCTTGTTCTTCGGGAACACTGAAGCTTTCTTT.

The chain combines TRBV5-4 with TRBJ2-5; 12 bases map to TRBD2. Germline CDR1 is SGHNT and CDR2 is YYREEE (reference sequence). The J segment lost 5 bases and the V segment lost 4 bases, leaving 6 bases of the junction unmatched. The CDR3 contains 15 residues. CDR3 region: CASSPTSGSPETQYF. The DNA for the CDR3 is TGTGCCAGCAGCCCGACTAGCGGGAGTCCCGAGACCCAGTACTTC.

With regard to this clone: The junction departs from the called germline gene at one end, perhaps through a read error. The V call is TRBV7-9, the J call TRBJ2-3; 8 bases line up with TRBD2. Per the germline V gene, CDR1 is SEHNR and CDR2 is FQNEAQ (reference sequence). The CDR3 extends over 15 amino acids. This CDR3 is CSSSLTSASTDTQYF. CDR3 in DNA: TGTTCCAGCAGTTTGACTAGCGCAAGCACAGATACGCAGTATTTT.

The genes are TRBV7-3 and TRBJ2-1, with 8 bases lining up with TRBD2. This CDR3 has 15 amino acids. The junction had 8 bases not matched to a gene; V was cut back by 3 bases and J by 7 bases. The germline CDR1 and CDR2 sequences are SGHTA and FQGTGA. The CDR3 DNA follows: TGTGCCAGCAGCTTGATAGCGGGACTCGGTAATGAGCAGTTCTTC. Translating it yields CASSLIAGLGNEQFF.

This rearrangement joins TRBV27 to TRBJ1-1; possibly TRBD1 for D (6 bases). This CDR3 is built from 14 residues. The V end was cut by 7 bases, the J end by 4 bases, with 16 bases between. Germline V gene lookup returns CDR1 MNHEY and CDR2 SMNVEV (reference sequence). The CDR3 is CASTDPRGGTEAFF. The CDR3 nucleotides are TGTGCCAGCACGGATCCCAGAGGGGGCACTGAAGCTTTCTTT.

The rearrangement uses TRBV25-1 and TRBJ1-1; the match to TRBD1 covers 7 bases. Trimming cost V 4 bases and J 0 bases; bases outside gene matches: 5. Germline CDR1 reads MGHDK; CDR2 reads SYGVNS. The length of the CDR3 is 15 residues. The CDR3 protein is CASSGRQGMNTEAFF. CDR3 DNA: TGTGCCAGCAGTGGCAGACAGGGCATGAACACTGAAGCTTTCTTT.

The chain couples TRBV5-1 to TRBJ1-1; a weak D match, TRBD1 (6 bases). Germline CDR1 reads SGHRS; CDR2 reads YFSETQ. CDR3 size: 14 residues. Trimming removed 1 base from V and 3 bases from J, with 10 bases in between. The CDR3 DNA reads TGCGCCAGCAGCTTGCAGGGGATGGACACTGAAGCTTTCTTT. The encoded protein is CASSLQGMDTEAFF.

CDR3 loop: CASSPRQVIDEQYF. CDR3 DNA: TGTGCCAGCAGCCCTCGGCAGGTTATCGACGAGCAGTACTTC. The chain combines TRBV9 with TRBJ2-5; D remains ambiguous. Matching the DNA end better, TRBJ2-7 makes the J call doubtful. CDR3 length equals 14 residues. CDR1 SGDLS and CDR2 YYNGEE come from the germline V gene.

This clone is a singleton in its sample. CDR3 nucleotides: TGTGCCAGCAGCTTAAAACCGGGACAGGGGGCTGGAACGACCGGGGAGCTGTTTTTT. Its translation is CASSLKPGQGAGTTGELFF. V usage is TRBV7-3 and J usage is TRBJ2-2, with TRBD1 matching over 12 bases. The CDR3 totals 19 residues. Looked up from germline, CDR1 is SGHTA and CDR2 is FQGTGA. J gave up 5 bases and V 1 base, and 11 bases lay outside the gene matches. Using reference TRBV7-3 and TRBJ2-2 for the parts outside the CDR3, the full variable domain is GAGVSQTPSNKVTEKGKYVELRCDPISGHTALYWYRQSLGQGPEFLIYFQGTGAADDSGLPNDRFFAVRPEGSVSTLKIQRTERGDSAVYLCASSLKPGQGAGTTGELFFGEGSRLTVL.

The CDR3 sequence: CASSLGQSANTGELFF. In DNA form, the CDR3 reads TGCGCCAGCAGCTTGGGGCAGAGCGCGAACACCGGGGAGCTGTTTTTT. The chain uses TRBV5-1 and TRBJ2-2; D is unresolved. V lost 0 bases and J lost 0, with 9 bases in between. This CDR3 has 16 residues. Germline lookup yields CDR1 SGHRS and CDR2 YFSETQ. The complete variable domain, with remaining parts taken from reference TRBV5-1 and TRBJ2-2, reads KAGVTQTPRYLIKTRGQQVTLSCSPISGHRSVSWYQQTPGQGLQFLFEYFSETQRNKGNFPGRFSGRQFSNSRSEMNVSTLELGDSALYLCASSLGQSANTGELFFGEGSRLTVL.

The V gene is TRBV11-2, the J gene TRBJ1-1, with D tentatively TRBD1 (5 bases). Trimming pared 0 bases from V and 5 bases from J, leaving 19 bases between. Germline V gives CDR1 SGHAT, CDR2 FQNNGV. This CDR3 spans 17 amino acids. For the CDR3, the DNA is TGTGCCAGCAGCTTAGATTTTTGGGGGGGTGACAGAACTGAAGCTTTCTTT. Amino acids: CASSLDFWGGDRTEAFF.

J is TRBJ2-1 and V is TRBV29-1, with 7 bases lining up with TRBD2. V shed 5 bases and J 7 bases; nucleotides not matched to a gene: 5. Germline V gene sequence: CDR1 SQVTM, CDR2 ANQGSEA. The CDR3 spans 12 residues. Here the CDR3 reads CSVQSGGNEQFF. The CDR3 nucleotides are TGCAGCGTTCAGTCCGGGGGGAATGAGCAGTTCTTC.

The V and J genes are TRBV9 and TRBJ1-5, with TRBD1 as a possible D gene (6 bases). The CDR3 covers 14 residues. Trimming shortened V by 2 bases and J by 7 bases, and 13 bases separated the two germline ends. Germline V gene data show CDR1 as SGDLS and CDR2 as YYNGEE. In DNA, the CDR3 is TGTGCCAGCAGCGTGGGACATTCTGGACAGCCCCAGCATTTT. Translating it yields CASSVGHSGQPQHF. Supplemented by reference TRBV9 and TRBJ1-5, the full variable domain reads DSGVTQTPKHLITATGQRVTLRCSPRSGDLSVYWYQQSLDQGLQFLIQYYNGEERAKGNILERFSAQQFPDLHSELNLSSLELGDSALYFCASSVGHSGQPQHFGDGTRLSIL.

CDR3 residues: CASSSGQTSYGYTF. The CDR3 DNA reads TGTGCCAGCAGCTCGGGACAGACCTCCTATGGCTACACCTTC. The chain recombines TRBV5-5 with TRBJ1-2, with 7 bases that match TRBD1. Germline-derived CDR1 and CDR2 are SGHKS and YYEKEE (reference sequence). CDR3 length equals 14 residues. V dropped 3 bases and J dropped 4; count of bases not matched to a gene: 6.

The chain employs TRBV5-1 and TRBJ2-6, with D possibly being TRBD1 (6 bases). Germline assignment: CDR1 SGHRS and CDR2 YFSETQ. The CDR3 is made up of 17 amino acids. The V and J ends lost 0 bases and 0 bases respectively, with 10 bases between them. For the CDR3, the DNA is TGCGCCAGCAGCTTGGGGGGACAACTCTCTGGGGCCAACGTCCTGACTTTC. It is translated as CASSLGGQLSGANVLTF.